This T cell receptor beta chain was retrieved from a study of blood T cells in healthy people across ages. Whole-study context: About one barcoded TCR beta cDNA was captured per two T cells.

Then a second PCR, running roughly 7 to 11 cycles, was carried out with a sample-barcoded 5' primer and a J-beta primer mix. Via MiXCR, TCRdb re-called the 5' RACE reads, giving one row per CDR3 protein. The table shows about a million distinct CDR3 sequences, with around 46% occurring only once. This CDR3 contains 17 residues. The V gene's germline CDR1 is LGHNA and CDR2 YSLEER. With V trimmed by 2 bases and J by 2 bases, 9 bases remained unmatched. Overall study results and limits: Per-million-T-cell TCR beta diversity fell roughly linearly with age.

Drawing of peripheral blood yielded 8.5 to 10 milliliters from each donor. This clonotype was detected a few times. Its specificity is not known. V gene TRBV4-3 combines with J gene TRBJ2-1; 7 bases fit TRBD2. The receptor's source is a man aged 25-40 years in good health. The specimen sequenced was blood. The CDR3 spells CASSQSLGLPPYNEQFF. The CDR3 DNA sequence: TGCGCCAGCAGCCAATCCTTGGGACTACCCCCCTACAATGAGCAGTTCTTC.